One T cell receptor beta chain is described in this entry. The antigen is undetermined. This CDR3 spans 13 amino acids. Germline-derived CDR1 and CDR2 are MNHNS and SASEGT. Repertoires were generated with immunoSEQ multiplex PCR, while TCRdb's copy carries only in-frame clones and drops some. This sample carries approximately 130,000 clones, about 93% of them seen once, and the ten largest clones take approximately 0.99%. These data come from a study of OX40 agonist ivuxolimab in advanced cancers. Study outcomes and limitations: Within 6 weeks, CD4+ and CD8+ blood T cells expanded clonally at 0.1 to 3.0 mg/kg.

Sequencing used CD4+ or CD8+ T cells sorted from blood, obtained in a trial of the OX40 agonist ivuxolimab. This receptor was identified in an adult with an advanced solid tumor such as melanoma, head and neck, liver or kidney cancer. J is TRBJ2-5 and V is TRBV6-1; the match to TRBD1 covers 8 bases. The J call may be wrong; the DNA end is better matched by TRBJ2-7. The CDR3 DNA reads TGTGCCAGCTTCCAGGACAGGGCCTACGAGCAGTACTTC. This translates into CASFQDRAYEQYF.